The 24 T cell receptor beta chains reported below all come from one sample, sequenced in a study of shared clonotypes between healthy human individuals. Some clones are missing from TCRdb's copy, which holds only in-frame ones; the method was immunoSEQ multiplex PCR. The table shows under 2,000,000 clones, with less than 95% occurring only once. Naive CD8 cells lacked CD45RO, underwent positive selection for CCR7 and left out terminally differentiated effector memory CD45RA+ cells. The source material was naive CD8+ T cells sorted from blood. Receptors were obtained from a young man in good health.

The rearrangement joins TRBV6-5 to TRBJ1-1, with D perhaps matching TRBD1 (6 bases). Germline V gene sequence: CDR1 MNHEY, CDR2 SVGAGI. The V gene lost 11 bases and the J gene lost 5 bases, with 24 bases spanning the gap. The CDR3 is 15 amino acids. CDR3 sequence (DNA): TGTGCCGTACGGGACACCCATGAAGGGTGGACTGAAGCTTTCTTT. Translating it yields CAVRDTHEGWTEAFF.

V usage is TRBV27 and J usage is TRBJ2-1, with unresolved D. Germline V gives CDR1 MNHEY, CDR2 SMNVEV (reference sequence). CDR3 length: 15 amino acids. With 5 bases removed from V and 4 bases from J, the gap between germline ends came to 15 bases. CDR3 DNA sequence: TGTGCCAGCAGTATACTCGGGCCACTATACAATGAGCAGTTCTTC. It codes for CASSILGPLYNEQFF.

This clone has only one observation. The chain is built from TRBV6-6 and TRBJ2-7; D call uncertain. V lost 0 bases and J 2 bases, leaving 5 bases between the germline ends. Germline V gene data show CDR1 as MNHNY and CDR2 as SVGAGI (reference sequence). The CDR3 is 13 residues long. CDR3 region: CASSYSQTYEQYF. In nucleotides, the CDR3 is TGTGCCAGCAGTTACTCTCAGACCTACGAGCAGTACTTC.

The chain couples TRBV21-1 to TRBJ1-1; TRBD1, the table's D call, lacks a check against the DNA. TRBV21-1 has pseudogene status. There are 15 residues in the CDR3. The CDR3 DNA sequence: TGTGCCAGCATTTGGGGGCATCCCGTGAACACTGAAGCTTTCTTT. This sequence encodes CASIWGHPVNTEAFF.

This clone was recorded a few times. The V and J genes are TRBV30 and TRBJ2-4, with TRBD2 matching over 9 bases. This CDR3 contains 15 residues. With 5 bases clipped from V and 10 bases from J, the junction kept 15 bases outside the gene matches. Per germline, CDR1 GTSNPN and CDR2 SVGIG (reference sequence). This CDR3 reads CAWRFSGGPGEIQYF. The DNA of the CDR3 is TGTGCCTGGCGATTTAGCGGGGGCCCGGGGGAGATTCAGTACTTC.

The rearrangement links TRBV7-9 to TRBJ1-2, with a tentative D call TRBD1 (5 bases). The CDR3 runs 17 residues. From germline, CDR1 is SEHNR and CDR2 FQNEAQ (reference sequence). V was cut by 0 bases and J by 1 base, with 15 bases left in between. In DNA, the CDR3 is TGTGCCAGCAGCTTAGCTAGTGGTGAGGGACTTAACTATGGCTACACCTTC. Translation: CASSLASGEGLNYGYTF.

J is TRBJ2-5 and V is TRBV7-9, with 7 bases identical to TRBD1. With V trimmed by 5 bases and J by 0 bases, 12 bases remained unmatched. The CDR3 length is 17 residues. Germline V lookup: CDR1 SEHNR, CDR2 FQNEAQ (reference sequence). The CDR3 is CASSPPRQGDYQETQYF. The CDR3 nucleotides read TGTGCCAGCAGCCCACCAAGACAGGGCGACTACCAAGAGACCCAGTACTTC. The full variable domain, its missing parts supplied by reference TRBV7-9 and TRBJ2-5, is DTGVSQNPRHKITKRGQNVTFRCDPISEHNRLYWYRQTLGQGPEFLTYFQNEAQLEKSRLLSDRFSAERPKGSFSTLEIQRTEQGDSAMYLCASSPPRQGDYQETQYFGPGTRLLVL.

The chain combines TRBV29-1 with TRBJ1-5; D gene ambiguous. Per the germline V gene, CDR1 is SQVTM and CDR2 is ANQGSEA. CDR3 length equals 17 residues. V gave up 7 bases and J gave up 4 bases, with 26 bases separating them. CDR3 bases: TGCAGCGCCGGGCCTAGGTACGGTCTAGCGAGAAATCAGCCCCAGCATTTT. Its protein product is CSAGPRYGLARNQPQHF.

For the CDR3, the DNA is TGTGCCAGCAGTGGACTAGCGGGGAGGGAGACCCAGTACTTC. Amino acid sequence: CASSGLAGRETQYF. This chain links TRBV6-6 with TRBJ2-5; 12 bases line up with TRBD2. The CDR3 spans 14 residues. CDR1 MNHNY and CDR2 SVGAGI come from the germline V gene (reference sequence). J lost 5 bases, V lost 5 bases, and 3 bases had no gene match.

In regard to this clone: Other DNA sequences in this sample translate to the same CDR3. The chain recombines TRBV19 with TRBJ1-5; 8 positions agree with TRBD1. The CDR3 contains 15 residues. The J segment lost 7 bases and the V segment lost 1 base, leaving 6 bases of the junction unmatched. The germline V gene encodes CDR1 LNHDA and CDR2 SQIVND (reference sequence). CDR3 sequence (DNA): TGTGCCAGTAGTATAGTTCCAGGGGGCCGGCAGCCCCAGCATTTT. As protein: CASSIVPGGRQPQHF.

V usage is TRBV5-4 and J usage is TRBJ2-7, with TRBD1 matching over 8 bases. V gave up 3 bases and J gave up 3 bases; unmatched junction bases: 5. The CDR3 totals 14 residues. The germline CDR1 and CDR2 sequences are SGHNT and YYREEE (reference sequence). The CDR3 DNA follows: TGTGCCAGCAGCTCCGGGACAGGTATCTACGAGCAGTACTTC. It codes for CASSSGTGIYEQYF.

The chain joins TRBV4-3 to TRBJ2-7; 7 nucleotides match TRBD2. With V trimmed by 3 bases and J by 6 bases, 14 bases remained unmatched. CDR1 and CDR2 from the germline V gene are LGHNA and YSLEER. The CDR3 length is 16 residues. DNA of the CDR3: TGCGCCAGCAGCCAGTTGCGGTGGGAGGGCCACAGCGAGCAGTACTTC. Protein product: CASSQLRWEGHSEQYF.

CDR3 DNA: TGCGCCAGCAGTGACCACAACACTGAAGCTTTCTTT. Translated: CASSDHNTEAFF. This rearrangement joins TRBV10-1 to TRBJ1-1, with unresolved D. Per germline, CDR1 WNHNN and CDR2 SYGVQD (reference sequence). The ends were cut back, 3 bases at V and 2 bases at J, with 4 bases in the middle. The CDR3 has 12 amino acids.

V usage is TRBV19 and J usage is TRBJ1-1; D not certain. CDR3 length: 16 residues. CDR1 and CDR2 (germline): LNHDA, SQIVND (reference sequence). Trimming took 3 bases from V and 2 from J, leaving 16 bases between them. This CDR3 is CASSMYPPGVNTEAFF. The CDR3 nucleotides read TGTGCCAGTAGTATGTACCCGCCAGGAGTAAACACTGAAGCTTTCTTT. The full variable domain, with the rest looked up from reference TRBV19 and TRBJ1-1, is DGGITQSPKYLFRKEGQNVTLSCEQNLNHDAMYWYRQDPGQGLRLIYYSQIVNDFQKGDIAEGYSVSREKKESFPLTVTSAQKNPTAFYLCASSMYPPGVNTEAFFGQGTRLTVV.

V is TRBV7-9 and J is TRBJ2-2, with D maybe TRBD1 (5 bases). This CDR3 has 12 amino acids. Germline V lookup: CDR1 SEHNR, CDR2 FQNEAQ (reference sequence). Trimming removed 10 bases from V and 5 bases from J, with 11 bases in between. The CDR3, as DNA: TGTGCCAACAGGCAGGATACCGGGGAGCTGTTTTTT. It translates to CANRQDTGELFF.

The chain employs TRBV15 and TRBJ2-7; 9 bases fit TRBD2. CDR3 length equals 14 residues. Losses at the gene ends were 5 bases for V and 0 bases for J; bases not matched to a gene: 2. Germline-derived CDR1 and CDR2 are LNHNV and YYDKDF (reference sequence). This CDR3 is CATSERGDSYEQYF. The CDR3 DNA sequence: TGTGCCACCAGCGAGCGGGGGGACTCCTACGAGCAGTACTTC.

This chain joins TRBV7-2 and TRBJ2-7, with TRBD2 matching over 12 bases. The CDR3 consists of 16 residues. V shed 5 bases, J shed 4 bases, and the junction held 9 bases outside the gene matches. CDR1 and CDR2 from the germline V gene are SGHTA and FQGNSA. CDR3 in DNA: TGTGCCAGCAGCCCGACCGGGACTAGCGGGCCTTACGAGCAGTACTTC. Its protein is CASSPTGTSGPYEQYF. The full variable domain, completed using reference TRBV7-2 and TRBJ2-7, is GAGVSQSPSNKVTEKGKDVELRCDPISGHTALYWYRQSLGQGLEFLIYFQGNSAPDKSGLPSDRFSAERTGGSVSTLTIQRTQQEDSAVYLCASSPTGTSGPYEQYFGPGTRLTVT.

With regard to this clone: The same CDR3 arises from other DNA sequences in this sample as well. The genes are TRBV27 and TRBJ1-1; D gene uncertain. CDR1 and CDR2 from the germline V gene are MNHEY and SMNVEV (reference sequence). The CDR3 is made up of 12 amino acids. V was shortened by 3 bases and J by 7 bases, with 9 bases between the two germline ends. CDR3 nucleotides: TGTGCCAGCAGTTTTTTGGGCGGTGAAGCTTTCTTT. It codes for CASSFLGGEAFF.

This chain links TRBV5-1 with TRBJ2-5; no reliable D call. Trimming removed 2 bases from V and 0 bases from J, with 5 bases in between. CDR3 length: 13 amino acids. The V gene's germline CDR1 is SGHRS and CDR2 YFSETQ. In DNA form, the CDR3 reads TGCGCCAGCAGCTTCCAGTACCAAGAGACCCAGTACTTC. It is translated as CASSFQYQETQYF.

V usage is TRBV27 and J usage is TRBJ2-7, with 8 bases aligning to TRBD2. The junction had 8 bases not matched to a gene; V was cut back by 4 bases and J by 3 bases. CDR1 and CDR2 from the germline V gene are MNHEY and SMNVEV (reference sequence). The CDR3 has 15 residues. CDR3 loop: CASSSYPGGGYEQYF. The CDR3 coding sequence is TGTGCCAGCAGTTCGTACCCCGGGGGGGGCTACGAGCAGTACTTC.

V usage is TRBV5-6 and J usage is TRBJ1-1, with 7 bases lining up with TRBD1. V shed 4 bases and J 1 base; nucleotides not matched to a gene: 13. The CDR3 sequence is 17 residues long. Germline V gene sequence: CDR1 SGHDT, CDR2 YYEEEE. CDR3 region: CASSPGGARYTNTEAFF. As DNA, the CDR3 is TGTGCCAGCAGCCCAGGGGGGGCAAGATATACGAACACTGAAGCTTTCTTT.

The chain employs TRBV4-1 and TRBJ1-4; D may be TRBD1 (6 bases). The germline V gene has CDR1 MGHRA and CDR2 YSYEKL. The CDR3 has 16 amino acids. The V end was cut by 0 bases, the J end by 6 bases, with 14 bases between. Written as DNA, the CDR3 is TGCGCCAGCAGCCAAGAGGGTGGGGGGCCGGATGAAAAACTGTTTTTT. It codes for CASSQEGGGPDEKLFF.

Only one count was recorded for this clone. The chain uses TRBV11-2 and TRBJ1-2; D remains unclear. The germline V gene encodes CDR1 SGHAT and CDR2 FQNNGV. The CDR3 runs 15 residues. V was clipped by 4 bases and J by 1 base, with 13 bases between them. The CDR3 sequence is CASSSSWGSNYGYTF. CDR3 sequence (DNA): TGTGCCAGCAGCTCCAGCTGGGGAAGTAACTATGGCTACACCTTC. Based on the CDR3 plus reference TRBV11-2 and TRBJ1-2, the full variable domain is EAGVAQSPRYKIIEKRQSVAFWCNPISGHATLYWYQQILGQGPKLLIQFQNNGVVDDSQLPKDRFSAERLKGVDSTLKIQPAKLEDSAVYLCASSSSWGSNYGYTFGSGTRLTVV.

A remark on this clone: In the same sample, other DNA sequences code for this CDR3. The V gene is TRBV6-5, the J gene TRBJ1-1; D is undetermined. From germline, CDR1 is MNHEY and CDR2 SVGAGI. The V end was cut by 0 bases, the J end by 6 bases, with 8 bases between. The CDR3 is 13 amino acids. CDR3 residues: CASSYSSGAEAFF. The CDR3 DNA reads as TGTGCCAGCAGTTACTCGAGTGGCGCTGAAGCTTTCTTT.